The sequence of this TCR beta chain was determined in a study of shared clonotypes between healthy human individuals. The naive CD8 fraction comprised CD45RO-negative cells positively selected for CCR7 and excluded terminally differentiated effector memory CD45RA+ cells. HIV-negative, healthy adults without recent acute infections or vaccinations were the donors. This CDR3 comprises 16 residues. Trimming removed 6 bases at V and 6 bases at J, with 20 bases between. The V gene's germline CDR1 is MDHEN and CDR2 SYDVKM. Study outcomes and limitations: Naive CD4 clonotypes overlapped across a handful of donors at about 5.3%. A reduction in generation probabilities was seen for non-shared clonotypes relative to those shared by all four donors. Larger richness was generally estimated for naive than memory subsets.

TCRdb's table, derived via immunoSEQ multiplex PCR, lists solely in-frame clones and lacks some. The sample lists about 2.2 million clones, just over 90% seen once, with roughly 1.7% in the top ten. Points on this clone: The target antigen is unknown.

The chain joins TRBV28 to TRBJ2-2; D remains ambiguous. The sequence was obtained from a man younger than 35 in good health. Some clones in this sample may be carry-over from other donors' samples. Sequencing was performed on naive CD8+ T cells from PBMCs. In DNA form, the CDR3 reads TGTGCCAGCAGCCCTACAGAGTACCTTTTGGCCGGGGAGCTGTTTTTT. It codes for CASSPTEYLLAGELFF. Full variable domain (outside the CDR3, taken from reference TRBV28 and TRBJ2-2): DVKVTQSSRYLVKRTGEKVFLECVQDMDHENMFWYRQDPGLGLRLIYFSYDVKMKEKGDIPEGYSVSREKKERFSLILESASTNQTSMYLCASSPTEYLLAGELFFGEGSRLTVL.